The 14 T cell receptor beta chains below were found in one sample sequenced in a study of T cells in Graves' hyperthyroidism and ophthalmopathy. Amplified TCR beta CDR3 regions derived from RNA transcripts. First-round RT-PCR targeting the TCR CDR3 was performed with the HTBI primer set. In TCRdb, the multiplex PCR reads were re-called with MiXCR into one record per CDR3 protein. The table shows 600,000 to 800,000 distinct CDR3 sequences, with 35% occurring only once. The source material was blood. The receptor source for this set is a woman in her 40s with Graves' hyperthyroidism.

This clonotype was recorded only once. The chain is built from TRBV7-2 and TRBJ1-2, with D maybe TRBD1 (5 bases). Germline CDR1 and CDR2: SGHTA and FQGNSA. CDR3 length: 15 residues. Deletions cut 5 bases from V and 6 bases from J, with 19 bases between. CDR3 nucleotide sequence: TGTGCCAGCAGCAACTCCGGACTAGCGGGACATGGCTACACCTTC. It yields the protein CASSNSGLAGHGYTF.

This clonotype was counted many times. The V gene is TRBV20-1, the J gene TRBJ1-2; 7 nucleotides match TRBD1. Losses at the gene ends were 8 bases for V and 8 bases for J; bases not matched to a gene: 14. The CDR3 runs to 13 residues. CDR1 and CDR2 from the germline V gene are DFQATT and SNEGSKA (reference sequence). The CDR3 loop reads CSPKSTGLKGYTF. In DNA form, the CDR3 reads TGCAGTCCAAAATCGACAGGGCTCAAGGGCTACACCTTC.

V is TRBV7-9 and J is TRBJ1-4, with D unclear. Germline lookup yields CDR1 SEHNR and CDR2 FQNEAQ (reference sequence). CDR3 size: 13 residues. The ends were cut back, 5 bases at V and 8 bases at J, with 12 bases in the middle. CDR3 residues: CASSPNLGEKLFF. The CDR3 bases are TGTGCCAGCAGCCCCAACCTAGGGGAAAAACTGTTTTTT.

The chain combines TRBV7-2 with TRBJ2-5; D may match TRBD1 or TRBD2 (5 bases each). Deletions cut 5 bases from V and 6 bases from J, with 16 bases between. The germline gives CDR1 SGHTA, CDR2 FQGNSA. The CDR3 is 14 amino acids. CDR3 nucleotide sequence: TGTGCCAGCAGCCCCGGCGAGGGGCGTAAGACCCAGTACTTC. The encoded protein is CASSPGEGRKTQYF.

This clonotype was detected ten times or more. The chain has TRBV10-3 and TRBJ1-1, with 10 bases identical to TRBD1. The CDR3 is made up of 14 amino acids. Unmatched junction bases numbered 2, after V lost 5 bases and J lost 2 bases. Germline lookup yields CDR1 ENHRY and CDR2 SYGVKD. The chain's CDR3 is CAISRQGANTEAFF. The CDR3 DNA reads as TGTGCCATCAGTAGACAGGGGGCTAACACTGAAGCTTTCTTT.

This clonotype was found a few times. The chain uses TRBV6-6 and TRBJ1-2; D might be TRBD1 (6 bases). Germline lookup yields CDR1 MNHNY and CDR2 SVGAGI (reference sequence). This CDR3 has 14 amino acids. Trimming took off 0 bases at V and 6 bases at J, with 11 bases between the two ends. This CDR3 is CASSYSGGSNGYTF. The CDR3 DNA follows: TGTGCCAGCAGTTACTCGGGGGGCAGTAATGGCTACACCTTC.

The table lists this clonotype with many counts. The chain recombines TRBV25-1 with TRBJ1-1; D remains ambiguous. CDR1 MGHDK and CDR2 SYGVNS come from the germline V gene. The length of the CDR3 is 18 residues. The V end lost 1 base, the J end lost 2 bases, and 20 bases lay between the germline ends. CDR3 bases: TGTGCCAGCAGTGAATCTACGATGTGGGCGACGGGAAACACTGAAGCTTTCTTT. It codes for CASSESTMWATGNTEAFF.

This chain connects TRBV10-2 to TRBJ1-3; weak D call: TRBD1 (6 bases). The CDR3 contains 17 residues. CDR1 is WSHSY, CDR2 SAAADI, per germline. With 6 bases removed from V and 0 bases from J, the gap between germline ends came to 18 bases. CDR3 in DNA: TGCGCCAGCAGCCAAATTGGGGGCGCTTACTCTGGAAACACCATATATTTT. As protein: CASSQIGGAYSGNTIYF.

V gene TRBV20-1 combines with J gene TRBJ1-4, with a tentative D call TRBD1 (6 bases). Trimming removed 3 bases at V and 3 bases at J, with 11 bases between. The CDR3 is 14 residues long. Per germline, CDR1 DFQATT and CDR2 SNEGSKA (reference sequence). The CDR3 coding sequence is TGCAGTGCTAGTCTGGAGGGGGCTAATGAAAAACTGTTTTTT. It encodes CSASLEGANEKLFF.

The J gene is TRBJ2-7, the V gene TRBV10-3, with D tentatively TRBD1 or TRBD2 (6 bases each). The CDR3 spans 15 residues. Trimming took 8 bases from V and 3 from J, leaving 20 bases between them. Germline lookup yields CDR1 ENHRY and CDR2 SYGVKD. CDR3 protein: CAIGLDRLEGYEQYF. The CDR3 DNA sequence: TGTGCCATCGGTCTAGACAGGCTGGAGGGCTACGAGCAGTACTTC.

This clonotype was counted a few times. This rearrangement joins TRBV10-3 to TRBJ2-6; D tentatively reads TRBD1 or TRBD2 (5 bases each). The germline V gene has CDR1 ENHRY and CDR2 SYGVKD. The CDR3 is made up of 16 amino acids. Trimming took off 5 bases at V and 2 bases at J, with 13 bases between the two ends. This chain's CDR3 is CAISPGTFTGANVLTF. In DNA, the CDR3 is TGTGCCATCAGTCCCGGGACGTTTACTGGGGCCAACGTCCTGACTTTC.

This clonotype was observed a few times. The chain couples TRBV7-2 to TRBJ2-7; unclear D gene. Germline values: CDR1 SGHTA, CDR2 FQGNSA. The CDR3 contains 13 residues. Between the trimmed V and J ends, which lost 3 bases and 6 bases, there was a span of 12 bases. This CDR3 is CASSFKLLGEQYF. For the CDR3, the DNA is TGTGCCAGCAGCTTTAAGTTATTGGGCGAGCAGTACTTC.

CDR3 protein: CASSQPTDRHYGYTF. CDR3 in DNA: TGCGCCAGCAGCCAGCCCACGGACAGACACTATGGCTACACCTTC. The chain is built from TRBV4-1 and TRBJ1-2, with D possibly matching TRBD1 (6 bases). CDR3 length equals 15 residues. The V gene's germline CDR1 is MGHRA and CDR2 YSYEKL. Trimming left V 3 bases short and J 3 bases short, with 14 bases between.

The rearrangement uses TRBV9 and TRBJ2-5, with TRBD1 matching 9 bases. This CDR3 is built from 15 residues. V trimming: 3 bases; J trimming: 4 bases; junction bases outside the gene matches: 7. The germline CDR1 and CDR2 sequences are SGDLS and YYNGEE. The CDR3, as DNA: TGTGCCAGCAGCGCAGGGACAGGGCCGGGAGAGACCCAGTACTTC. Amino acids: CASSAGTGPGETQYF.